This T cell receptor beta chain comes out of a study of technical replicates of blood from a few donors. Here immunoSEQ multiplex PCR was the method, and the copy in TCRdb shows in-frame clones only, minus some. The sample holds about 62,000 clones, 70% to 90% seen once. By share of the sample, this clone is large. This CDR3 is built from 14 residues. Trimming took off 5 bases at V and 4 bases at J, with 11 bases between the two ends. The germline CDR1 and CDR2 sequences are SEHNR and FQNEAQ (reference sequence). The chain couples TRBV7-9 to TRBJ2-2, with D hard to call. The source of this sequence is a human donor in good health. Some clones in this sample may be carry-over from other donors' samples. The sequencing sample was made of PBMCs. Here the CDR3 DNA reads TGTGCCAGCAGCCCTGTTAGTTTCACCGGGGAGCTGTTTTTT. Its protein is CASSPVSFTGELFF.